This TCR beta chain was documented in a study of T cell responses to AZD1222 COVID-19 vaccine. The study, taken as a whole, reports: Close to half of spike-specific TCRs reportedly recognize unmutated variant regions. At baseline, seropositivity was found in only a handful of AZD1222 recipients.

Concerning this clone itself: Its antigen is not known. At one end the junction does not follow the germline gene, possibly because of a read error.

The length of the CDR3 is 12 residues. Clones were sequenced by immunoSEQ multiplex PCR, and TCRdb holds only the in-frame ones, with some missing. The sample has roughly 270,000 clones, 85% to 95% seen once; the top ten hold about 0.5%. This sequence joins TRBV12-3 or TRBV12-4 and TRBJ2-5; D not resolved. Sequences were derived from peripheral blood, sampled 28 days after the second AZD1222 dose. This TCR was recovered from an adult who received the AZD1222 COVID-19 vaccine. The CDR3 DNA follows: TGTGCCAACAGTTTTGGTCAAGAGACCCAGTACTTC. Translation: CANSFGQETQYF.